These 30 T cell receptor beta chains came from one sample sequenced in a study of sequential checkpoint blockade in melanoma. Treatment of the sample: randomized to nivolumab then ipilimumab (arm A) or the reverse (arm B). Using immunoSEQ multiplex PCR, the repertoire was profiled, and TCRdb retains in-frame clones only, with some absent. This sample carries around 19,000 clones, 60% to 75% of them seen once, and the ten largest clones take roughly 5.2%. Sequenced material: tumor tissue (inferred from file names), taken from a patient given nivolumab and ipilimumab in sequence. These receptors all come from a human donor with melanoma.

There are a few counts of this clone. The chain employs TRBV10-2 and TRBJ2-7; a possible D gene is TRBD1 (6 bases). The CDR3 contains 13 residues. Trimming left V 3 bases short and J 5 bases short, with 11 bases between. CDR1 and CDR2 (germline): WSHSY, SAAADI. The DNA of the CDR3 is TGCGCCAGCAGTGACAACAGGGACGACGAGCAGTACTTC. This encodes CASSDNRDDEQYF.

The chain carries TRBV28 and TRBJ1-1; 9 bases map to TRBD1. CDR1 MDHEN and CDR2 SYDVKM come from the germline V gene. The CDR3 spans 15 residues. J lost 6 bases, V lost 4 bases, and 9 bases had no gene match. For the CDR3, the DNA is TGTGCCAGCAGTTCAGCCGGGACAGGGAGACCTGAAGCTTTCTTT. Encoded protein: CASSSAGTGRPEAFF.

The J gene is TRBJ2-7, the V gene TRBV28; TRBD1 agrees at 10 bases. The CDR3 runs to 13 residues. Losses at the gene ends were 8 bases for V and 5 bases for J; bases not matched to a gene: 6. Germline values: CDR1 MDHEN, CDR2 SYDVKM. In nucleotides, the CDR3 is TGTGCCAGCGGGGGACAGGGGAGCCACGAGCAGTACTTC. Its protein is CASGGQGSHEQYF.

The chain's CDR3 is CAWSVGVSGTEAFF. The DNA for the CDR3 is TGTGCCTGGAGCGTCGGGGTTTCGGGCACTGAAGCTTTCTTT. The gene calls are TRBV30 and TRBJ1-1; the D is unclear. The CDR3 contains 14 residues. The germline V gene has CDR1 GTSNPN and CDR2 SVGIG (reference sequence). Trimming pared 3 bases from V and 4 bases from J, leaving 15 bases between.

J is TRBJ1-5 and V is TRBV18; perhaps TRBD1 as D (6 bases). V shed 6 bases and J shed 5 bases, with 23 bases lying between them. The CDR3 totals 17 residues. Germline CDR1 KGHSH, CDR2 LQKENI. CDR3 DNA: TGTGCCAGCTCCCCCTCGGGGGGGCAGCGAGGAGATCAGCCCCAGCATTTT. Protein product: CASSPSGGQRGDQPQHF.

The chain is built from TRBV14 and TRBJ2-7, with TRBD1 matching over 12 bases. Trimming took 9 bases from V and 5 from J; bases not matched to a gene: 8. Per the germline V gene, CDR1 is SGHDN and CDR2 is FVKESK. This CDR3 has 14 residues. DNA for the CDR3: TGTGCCAGATTGGGACAGGGGGCTTACCACGAGCAGTACTTC. This encodes CARLGQGAYHEQYF.

The V and J genes are TRBV28 and TRBJ1-6; 7 bases are shared with TRBD1. Trimming at V came to 2 bases and at J to 4 bases, leaving 2 bases not matched to a gene. Germline CDR1 is MDHEN and CDR2 is SYDVKM. The CDR3 contains 15 residues. CDR3 bases: TGTGCCAGCAGTTTAACCAGGGGGTATAATTCACCCCTCCACTTT. It codes for CASSLTRGYNSPLHF.

The V and J genes are TRBV14 and TRBJ2-2; 7 bases match TRBD1. CDR1 is SGHDN and CDR2 is FVKESK in the germline V gene. V lost 6 bases to trimming and J lost 5 bases; unmatched junction nucleotides: 6. The CDR3 is 14 residues long. This CDR3 is CASRAAGGTGELFF. CDR3 in DNA: TGTGCCAGCAGAGCCGCAGGGGGAACCGGGGAGCTGTTTTTT.

The chain carries TRBV6-8 and TRBJ1-1, with 12 bases identical to TRBD1. This CDR3 has 14 residues. V shed 6 bases, J shed 11 bases, and the junction held 10 bases outside the gene matches. Germline CDR1 is MNHGY and CDR2 is SAAAGT. CDR3 amino acids: CASRLGQGAFGAFF. The CDR3 coding sequence is TGTGCCAGCAGACTGGGACAGGGGGCATTCGGGGCTTTCTTT.

The J gene is TRBJ1-1, the V gene TRBV10-2, with D hard to call. Trimming took off 0 bases at V and 2 bases at J, with 7 bases between the two ends. Germline CDR1 WSHSY, CDR2 SAAADI. The CDR3 consists of 14 residues. CDR3 sequence reads: CASSESSDNTEAFF. The DNA of the CDR3 is TGCGCCAGCAGTGAGTCGTCGGATAACACTGAAGCTTTCTTT.

This clone was seen only once. CDR3 residues: CASRDPSGTGLGAFF. CDR3 nucleotide sequence: TGTGCCAGTAGAGACCCCTCCGGGACAGGGCTTGGGGCTTTCTTT. This chain joins TRBV19 and TRBJ1-1, with 9 positions matching TRBD1. Germline CDR1 LNHDA, CDR2 SQIVND (reference sequence). This CDR3 has 15 residues. Trimming cost V 6 bases and J 11 bases; bases outside gene matches: 16.

V usage is TRBV15 and J usage is TRBJ2-5; D perhaps matches TRBD1 (5 bases). Between the trimmed V and J ends, which lost 0 bases and 1 base, there was a span of 9 bases. This CDR3 is 15 amino acids long. Germline CDR1 and CDR2: LNHNV and YYDKDF (reference sequence). CDR3: CATSRDQGTQETQYF. The CDR3 DNA follows: TGTGCCACCAGCAGAGATCAGGGTACCCAAGAGACCCAGTACTTC.

V usage is TRBV18 and J usage is TRBJ1-1; D perhaps matches TRBD1 (6 bases). Germline assignment: CDR1 KGHSH and CDR2 LQKENI. The CDR3 extends over 15 amino acids. V lost 1 base, J lost 3 bases, and 12 bases lay in between. The CDR3 region is CASSPLGGADTEAFF. CDR3 in DNA: TGTGCCAGCTCACCACTGGGGGGCGCGGACACTGAAGCTTTCTTT.

The count of this clone is one. The rearrangement uses TRBV15 and TRBJ1-6; 7 bases align to TRBD1. Trimming removed 6 bases from V and 7 bases from J; junction bases left unmatched: 9. The CDR3 length is 15 residues. Germline V gene data show CDR1 as LNHNV and CDR2 as YYDKDF (reference sequence). The CDR3 bases are TGTGCCACCAGACCACTGACAGGGATCAATTCACCCCTCCACTTT. This encodes CATRPLTGINSPLHF.

This clone was observed a single time. The rearrangement joins TRBV19 to TRBJ2-1; 9 nucleotides match TRBD2. CDR1 is LNHDA, CDR2 SQIVND, per germline (reference sequence). V trimming: 9 bases; J trimming: 10 bases; junction bases outside the gene matches: 7. There are 12 residues in the CDR3. The CDR3 nucleotides are TGTGCCAGCAGTCTAGCGGGACGGGAGCAGTTCTTC. It specifies CASSLAGREQFF.

The chain has TRBV9 and TRBJ2-3; 10 positions agree with TRBD2. V shed 5 bases and J 6 bases; nucleotides not matched to a gene: 6. This CDR3 comprises 14 residues. Per the germline V gene, CDR1 is SGDLS and CDR2 is YYNGEE. The chain's CDR3 is CASSASGRVDTQYF. The CDR3 DNA is TGTGCCAGCAGTGCTAGCGGGAGAGTCGATACGCAGTATTTT.

The V gene is TRBV15, the J gene TRBJ2-2; possibly TRBD1 for D (6 bases). CDR1 and CDR2 from the germline V gene are LNHNV and YYDKDF (reference sequence). CDR3 length equals 17 residues. V lost 3 bases, J lost 2 bases, and 16 bases lay in between. The CDR3 is CATSRTTGSLNTGELFF. The CDR3, as DNA: TGTGCCACCAGCAGGACTACAGGGTCGCTTAACACCGGGGAGCTGTTTTTT.

The genes are TRBV28 and TRBJ2-3, with TRBD2 as a possible D gene (6 bases). CDR3 length: 17 residues. Germline loops: CDR1 MDHEN, CDR2 SYDVKM. Trimming took off 6 bases at V and 1 base at J, with 20 bases between the two ends. CDR3 DNA sequence: TGTGCCAGCAGCACCGTAGGGGTCGGGAGAGGCACAGATACGCAGTATTTT. Translation gives CASSTVGVGRGTDTQYF.

This chain links TRBV11-3 with TRBJ2-7; TRBD1 matches at 10 bases. V dropped 4 bases and J dropped 7; count of bases not matched to a gene: 10. The V gene's germline CDR1 is SGHNT and CDR2 YENEEA. The CDR3 is 15 residues long. CDR3 region: CASSYWGQGLSEQYF. The CDR3 region has the DNA TGTGCCAGCAGCTATTGGGGACAGGGGTTGTCGGAGCAGTACTTC.

CDR3 bases: TGTGCCAGCAGTCCAACAGGTTCCTATGGCTACACCTTC. The encoded protein is CASSPTGSYGYTF. This rearrangement joins TRBV6-4 to TRBJ1-2, with D possibly TRBD1 on 5 matching bases. The CDR3 has 13 amino acids. With 5 bases removed from V and 4 bases from J, the gap between germline ends came to 11 bases. Germline CDR1 and CDR2: MRHNA and SNTAGT.

The CDR3 DNA follows: TGTGCCAGCAGCCAACAGGGGACGAACACCGGGGAGCTGTTTTTT. Protein product: CASSQQGTNTGELFF. The chain employs TRBV14 and TRBJ2-2; D possibly corresponds to TRBD1 (6 bases). CDR1 SGHDN and CDR2 FVKESK come from the germline V gene. This CDR3 contains 15 residues. Trimming left V 2 bases short and J 0 bases short, with 7 bases between.

V and J are TRBV19 and TRBJ1-2; TRBD1 is a possible D gene (6 bases). Trimming cost V 3 bases and J 4 bases, with 12 bases left between them. The length of the CDR3 is 14 residues. Germline V gene data show CDR1 as LNHDA and CDR2 as SQIVND (reference sequence). In nucleotides, the CDR3 is TGTGCCAGTAGTATCAAGGGGGTGACCTATGGCTACACCTTC. Translation gives CASSIKGVTYGYTF.

The V and J genes are TRBV11-3 and TRBJ2-1; 12 bases agree with TRBD2. Unmatched junction bases numbered 8, after V lost 5 bases and J lost 6 bases. This CDR3 has 16 amino acids. CDR1 is SGHNT, CDR2 YENEEA, per germline. CDR3 in amino acids: CASSVSSGGGPNEQFF. Here the CDR3 DNA reads TGTGCCAGCAGCGTTTCTAGCGGGGGGGGACCCAATGAGCAGTTCTTC.

This clone was seen a few times. The gene calls are TRBV7-4 and TRBJ1-6; tentative D call: TRBD1 (6 bases). With 5 bases removed from V and 7 bases from J, the gap between germline ends came to 15 bases. CDR3 length: 15 residues. CDR1 and CDR2 (germline): SGHVT, SQSDAQ. For the CDR3, the DNA is TGTGCCAGCAGCGTAGGGGGTGGGGCGAATTCACCCCTCCACTTT. Translated: CASSVGGGANSPLHF.

The V and J genes are TRBV19 and TRBJ1-1; D unclear. The CDR3 is 13 residues long. V lost 6 bases and J 0 bases, leaving 8 bases between the germline ends. CDR1 is LNHDA and CDR2 is SQIVND in the germline V gene (reference sequence). CDR3 loop: CASRLVVNTEAFF. As DNA, the CDR3 is TGTGCCAGTAGGCTGGTCGTGAACACTGAAGCTTTCTTT.

This clone was seen a handful of times. The chain uses TRBV7-7 and TRBJ2-5; perhaps TRBD2 as D (6 bases). CDR1 and CDR2 from the germline V gene are SSHAT and FNYEAQ (reference sequence). This CDR3 spans 15 amino acids. Trimming took off 5 bases at V and 1 base at J, with 14 bases between the two ends. CDR3 residues: CASSPRRGTQETQYF. CDR3 bases: TGTGCCAGCAGCCCCCGGCGCGGGACCCAAGAGACCCAGTACTTC. The full variable domain, in which reference TRBV7-7 and TRBJ2-5 provide the parts outside the CDR3, is GAGVSQSPRYKVTKRGQDVTLRCDPISSHATLYWYQQALGQGPEFLTYFNYEAQPDKSGLPSDRFSAERPEGSISTLTIQRTEQRDSAMYRCASSPRRGTQETQYFGPGTRLLVL.

The chain has TRBV12-1 and TRBJ2-5; the table's D call, TRBD2, has no DNA check behind it. TRBV12-1 corresponds to a pseudogene. CDR3 size: 15 residues. The CDR3 sequence is CASSLISGGGETQYF. In DNA, the CDR3 is TGTGCCAGCAGCTTGATTAGCGGGGGAGGGGAGACCCAGTACTTC.

The gene calls are TRBV16 and TRBJ1-2; TRBD1 might be the D (5 bases). CDR1 and CDR2 from the germline V gene are KGHSY and FQNENV. The CDR3 runs to 11 residues. The V end lost 6 bases, the J end lost 10 bases, and 12 bases lay between the germline ends. CDR3 sequence: CASSWGITYTF. The CDR3 bases are TGTGCCAGCAGTTGGGGGATTACCTACACCTTC.

The chain uses TRBV29-1 and TRBJ2-7; 7 bases agree with TRBD2. This CDR3 region has 12 residues. V shed 3 bases and J 3 bases; nucleotides not matched to a gene: 2. The germline V gene encodes CDR1 SQVTM and CDR2 ANQGSEA. CDR3 nucleotides: TGCAGCGTTGACGGCGGGAGCTACGAGCAGTACTTC. Protein sequence: CSVDGGSYEQYF.

V is TRBV5-1 and J is TRBJ1-4; 9 positions agree with TRBD1. The CDR3 runs 15 residues. The germline gives CDR1 SGHRS, CDR2 YFSETQ. J lost 6 bases, V lost 4 bases, and 7 bases had no gene match. The CDR3 reads CASSKQQGAHEKLFF. The CDR3 region has the DNA TGCGCCAGCAGCAAGCAACAGGGGGCGCATGAAAAACTGTTTTTT.